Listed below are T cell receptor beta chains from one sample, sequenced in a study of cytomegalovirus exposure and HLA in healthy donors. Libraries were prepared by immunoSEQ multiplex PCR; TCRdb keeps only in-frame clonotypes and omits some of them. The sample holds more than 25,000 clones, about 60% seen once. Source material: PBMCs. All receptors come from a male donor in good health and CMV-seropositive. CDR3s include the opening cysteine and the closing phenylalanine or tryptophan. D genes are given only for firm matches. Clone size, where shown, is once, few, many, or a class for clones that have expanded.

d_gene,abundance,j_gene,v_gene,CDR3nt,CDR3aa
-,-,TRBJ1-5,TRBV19,TGTGCCAGTAGTATTTTGAGGACAGACAATCAGCCCCAGCATTTT,CASSILRTDNQPQHF
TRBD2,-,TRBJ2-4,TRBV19,TGTGCCAGTAGCCCAGGGGTGACTAGCGGGAGCTACATTCAGTACTTC,CASSPGVTSGSYIQYF
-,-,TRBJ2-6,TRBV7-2,TGTGCCAGCAGCGCGGGTGGTACTGGGGCCAACGTCCTGACTTTC,CASSAGGTGANVLTF
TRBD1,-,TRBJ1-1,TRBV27,TGTGCCAGCAGGGGAATGGGGGACAGTGAAGCTTTCTTT,CASRGMGDSEAFF
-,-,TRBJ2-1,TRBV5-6,TGTGCCAGCAGCTTGAGGGGGATAAATTCCTACAATGAGCAGTTCTTC,CASSLRGINSYNEQFF
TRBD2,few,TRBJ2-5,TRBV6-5,TGTGCCAGCAGTTACTCAAGCGGGAGTAGACAGACCCAGTACTTC,CASSYSSGSRQTQYF
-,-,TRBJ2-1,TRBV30,TGTGCCTGGAGTGGGGGCCCGGTCAAACGGGCCAATGAGCAGTTCTTC,CAWSGGPVKRANEQFF
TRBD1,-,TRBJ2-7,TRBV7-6,TGTGCCAGCAGCTCCTATCGGGACAGGGCGGGTGAGCAGTACTTC,CASSSYRDRAGEQYF
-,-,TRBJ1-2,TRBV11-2,TGTGCCAGCAGCTTAGTTCGGGATGGCTACACCTTC,CASSLVRDGYTF
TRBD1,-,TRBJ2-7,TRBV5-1,TGCGCCAGCAGCTTCGGGACAGGGGGGTACGAGGAGCAGTACTTC,CASSFGTGGYEEQYF
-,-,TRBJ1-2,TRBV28,TGTGCCAGCAGGGCCCTAATTGGAGGGGTGATTGGCTACACCTTC,CASRALIGGVIGYTF
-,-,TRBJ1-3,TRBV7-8,TGTGCCAGCAGCTTAGCGAGCAGGGGCTCCTCTGGAAACACCATATATTTT,CASSLASRGSSGNTIYF
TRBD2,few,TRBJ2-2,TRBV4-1,TGCGCCAGCAGCCAGGTAGATCTGGGACTACACACCGGGGAGCTGTTTTTT,CASSQVDLGLHTGELFF
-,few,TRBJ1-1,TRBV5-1,TGCGCCAGCAGCTTGGAGCCGGTGAACACTGAAGCTTTCTTT,CASSLEPVNTEAFF
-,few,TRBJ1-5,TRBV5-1,TGCGCCAGCAGCTTGGGGGGAGGGGGAGGTCAGCCCCAGCATTTT,CASSLGGGGGQPQHF
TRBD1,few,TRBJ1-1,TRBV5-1,TGCGCCAGCAGCACAGGGGGTCAGAACACTGAAGCTTTCTTT,CASSTGGQNTEAFF
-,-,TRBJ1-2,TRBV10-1,TGCGCCAGCAGTTCCCCTATCGGGGGAGGGGACAACTATGGCTACACCTTC,CASSSPIGGGDNYGYTF
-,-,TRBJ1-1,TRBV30,TGTGCCTGGGGCAAGGGGGTAACGGCTTTCTTT,CAWGKGVTAFF
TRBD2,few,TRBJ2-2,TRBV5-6,TGTGCCAGCAGCCCAACCCGCTACGGACTAGAGAACACCGGGGAGCTGTTTTTT,CASSPTRYGLENTGELFF
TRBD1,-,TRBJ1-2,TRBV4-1,TGCGCCAGCAGCTATGGACAGGGGTCAGGCTACACCTTC,CASSYGQGSGYTF
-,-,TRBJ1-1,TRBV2,TGTGCCAGCCGGGGGGACACCTCTGAAGCTTTCTTT,CASRGDTSEAFF
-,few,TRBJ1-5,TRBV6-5,TGTGCCAGCAGCTCGTATAGCAATCAGCCCCAGCATTTT,CASSSYSNQPQHF
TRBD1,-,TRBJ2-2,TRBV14,TGTGCCAGCAGCCCTTACAGGGGCACCGGGGAGCTGTTTTTT,CASSPYRGTGELFF
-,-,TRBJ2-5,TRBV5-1,TGCGCCAGCAGCTTGTTTGGTCAGGACCAAGAGACCCAGTACTTC,CASSLFGQDQETQYF
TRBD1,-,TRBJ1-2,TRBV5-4,TGTGCCAGCAGCTTGGACAGGGGCAATGGCTACACCTTC,CASSLDRGNGYTF
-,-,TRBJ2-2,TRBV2,TGTGCCAGCAGTACCAAGCGGACCGGGGAGCTGTTTTTT,CASSTKRTGELFF
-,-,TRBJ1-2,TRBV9,TGTGCCAGCAGCCGTGGGGAGTATGGCTACACCTTC,CASSRGEYGYTF
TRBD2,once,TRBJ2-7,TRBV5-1,TGCGCCAGCAGCATTCGAGCGGGAGGGCCCTACGAGCAGTACTTC,CASSIRAGGPYEQYF
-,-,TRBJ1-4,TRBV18,TGTGCCAGCTCACCAGGGGGGGCGGCAGGAAGCGAAAAACTGTTTTTT,CASSPGGAAGSEKLFF
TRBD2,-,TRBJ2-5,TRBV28,TGTGCCAGCAGTTTGGGGAAAGCGGGGCCCCAAGAGACCCAGTACTTC,CASSLGKAGPQETQYF
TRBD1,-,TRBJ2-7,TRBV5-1,TGCGCCAGCAGCTTGGGACAGGGGATCTCCTACGAGCAGTACTTC,CASSLGQGISYEQYF
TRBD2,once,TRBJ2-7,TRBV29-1,TGCAGCGCCAGAGCGGGAGGACCCGACGAGCAGTACTTC,CSARAGGPDEQYF
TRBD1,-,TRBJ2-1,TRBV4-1,TGCGCCAGCAGCCAAGATCCCCCGACAGGGTACAATGAGCAGTTCTTC,CASSQDPPTGYNEQFF
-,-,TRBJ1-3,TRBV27,TGTGCCAGCAGTGATCTAGGGCAGAGAGGGTCTGGAAACACCATATATTTT,CASSDLGQRGSGNTIYF
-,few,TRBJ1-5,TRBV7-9,TGTGCCAGCAGCCCGCCCGGGGGTAGGAATCAGCCCCAGCATTTT,CASSPPGGRNQPQHF
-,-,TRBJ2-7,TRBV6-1,TGTGCCAGCAAGTTAGGACAGTCCTACGAGCAGTACTTC,CASKLGQSYEQYF